This T cell receptor (beta chain) comes out of a study of blood T cell repertoires in COVID-19. Study-level information: PBMCs, B-cell-depleted T cells, or T cells were the source of the cDNA or gDNA that made up the material.

There are 16 residues in the CDR3. The junction had 8 bases not matched to a gene; V was cut back by 2 bases and J by 9 bases. Per the germline V gene, CDR1 is MNHEY and CDR2 is SMNVEV (reference sequence). During active infection, Seattle patients enrolled and were then monitored through disease. Study processing details: Reference gene primer amplification in the assay estimated nucleated cell counts. Sequencing was performed with immunoSEQ multiplex PCR; in TCRdb, only in-frame clones are kept and a portion is missing. That table is the source of V, J and clone size, and D and trimming were worked out from the DNA. The sample holds fewer than 85,000 clones, roughly four fifths seen once.

V gene TRBV27 combines with J gene TRBJ1-6; 9 positions agree with TRBD1. The receptor was isolated from a man aged 25 to 45 with COVID-19, enrolled during active disease. The specimen was peripheral blood. CDR3 protein: CASSLKPGTGFSPLHF. As DNA, the CDR3 is TGTGCCAGCAGTTTAAAACCGGGGACAGGGTTTTCACCCCTCCACTTT.